One and the same sample provided the 8 T cell receptor beta chains below, sequenced in a study of vaccination effects on CD4 cells after COVID-19. These receptors' antigens are unknown. Before sequencing, viral peptide pools were used by the ViraFEST assay to expand antigen-specific CD4+ T cells. Following culture for approximately ten days, CD4+ T cells were isolated. According to PCR results, the person was infected with SARS-CoV-2 between March and December 2020. The repertoire was sequenced with immunoSEQ multiplex PCR; TCRdb's copy has only in-frame clones and lacks some. This table holds around 75,000 clones, 73% found once. Here the sequenced sample was CD4+ T cells from PBMCs cultured with HIV peptides, taken before COVID-19 vaccination. Subset specified: HIV-1 Nef peptide pool negative control/reference culture. Receptors originate from a human donor who had a prior SARS-CoV-2 infection.

The V gene is TRBV5-4, the J gene TRBJ2-3, with TRBD2 matching over 9 bases. J was trimmed by 5 bases and V by 7 bases; bases with no gene match: 8. The CDR3 spans 14 residues. Germline V gives CDR1 SGHNT, CDR2 YYREEE (reference sequence). In DNA form, the CDR3 reads TGTGCCAGCGCGTCTAGCGGGGCGGAAGATACGCAGTATTTT. Residues: CASASSGAEDTQYF.

CDR3 region: CASSQGTQGGGKAFF. CDR3 nucleotide sequence: TGCGCCAGCAGCCAAGGGACACAGGGCGGGGGAAAAGCTTTCTTT. V gene TRBV4-1 combines with J gene TRBJ1-1, with a tentative D call TRBD1 (6 bases). CDR3 length: 15 amino acids. From germline, CDR1 is MGHRA and CDR2 YSYEKL. V gave up 1 base and J gave up 9 bases, with 18 bases separating them.

The chain has TRBV9 and TRBJ2-7, with TRBD1 matching 9 bases. The CDR3 extends over 15 amino acids. J lost 1 base, V lost 3 bases, and 5 bases had no gene match. The V gene's germline CDR1 is SGDLS and CDR2 YYNGEE. This CDR3 is CASSAGTGWSYEQYF. CDR3 sequence (DNA): TGTGCCAGCAGCGCCGGGACAGGGTGGTCCTACGAGCAGTACTTC.

The chain is built from TRBV11-2 and TRBJ2-3; TRBD2 matches at 10 bases. CDR3 length: 18 amino acids. Germline CDR1 SGHAT, CDR2 FQNNGV. The ends lost 4 bases at V and 0 bases at J; junction bases unmatched: 10. The CDR3 region is CASSSKGLAPTSTDTQYF. The CDR3 DNA reads TGTGCCAGCAGCTCCAAGGGACTAGCGCCTACTAGCACAGATACGCAGTATTTT.

This clone appeared once. The chain combines TRBV7-9 with TRBJ2-1; D remains ambiguous. The V gene lost 4 bases and the J gene lost 10 bases, with 8 bases spanning the gap. Germline V gene sequence: CDR1 SEHNR, CDR2 FQNEAQ (reference sequence). This CDR3 region has 11 residues. The CDR3 coding sequence is TGTGCCAGCAGCTCGCTAGGAGAGCAGTTCTTC. Translated: CASSSLGEQFF.

The chain has TRBV2 and TRBJ2-1, with D tentatively TRBD1 (6 bases). With 6 bases removed from V and 8 bases from J, the gap between germline ends came to 23 bases. The CDR3 has 16 residues. CDR1 SNHLY and CDR2 FYNNEI come from the germline V gene. CDR3: CASSRGRGSKADEQFF. In DNA form, the CDR3 reads TGTGCCAGCAGCCGTGGTAGGGGGAGTAAAGCCGATGAGCAGTTCTTC.

This chain links TRBV10-3 with TRBJ2-5; D is ambiguous. The CDR3 is 14 amino acids. Germline CDR1 ENHRY, CDR2 SYGVKD. V was trimmed by 0 bases and J by 3 bases, leaving 8 bases between them. CDR3 nucleotide sequence: TGTGCCATCAGTGAGTCGGGTCTTAAAGAGACCCAGTACTTC. Translating it yields CAISESGLKETQYF.

This chain uses TRBV25-1 with TRBJ2-2; the match to TRBD2 covers 8 bases. The length of the CDR3 is 16 residues. Germline V gene sequence: CDR1 MGHDK, CDR2 SYGVNS. V was clipped by 2 bases and J by 3 bases; unmatched bases: 5. The CDR3 region is CASSESPGGYTGELFF. The CDR3, as DNA: TGTGCCAGCAGTGAAAGCCCGGGGGGGTACACCGGGGAGCTGTTTTTT.